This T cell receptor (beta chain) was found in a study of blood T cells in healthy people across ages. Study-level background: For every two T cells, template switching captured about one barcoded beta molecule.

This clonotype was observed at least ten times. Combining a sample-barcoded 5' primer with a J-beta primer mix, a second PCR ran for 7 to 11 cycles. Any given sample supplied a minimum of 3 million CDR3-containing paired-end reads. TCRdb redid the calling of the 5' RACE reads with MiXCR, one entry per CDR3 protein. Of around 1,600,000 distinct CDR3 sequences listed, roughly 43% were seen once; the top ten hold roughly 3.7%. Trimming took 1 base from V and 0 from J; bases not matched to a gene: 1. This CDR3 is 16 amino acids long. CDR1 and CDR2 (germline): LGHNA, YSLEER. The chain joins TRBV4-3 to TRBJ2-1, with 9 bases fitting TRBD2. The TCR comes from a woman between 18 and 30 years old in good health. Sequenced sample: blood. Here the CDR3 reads CASSQVRGGSYNEQFF. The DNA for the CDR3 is TGCGCCAGCAGCCAAGTGCGGGGGGGCTCCTACAATGAGCAGTTCTTC.